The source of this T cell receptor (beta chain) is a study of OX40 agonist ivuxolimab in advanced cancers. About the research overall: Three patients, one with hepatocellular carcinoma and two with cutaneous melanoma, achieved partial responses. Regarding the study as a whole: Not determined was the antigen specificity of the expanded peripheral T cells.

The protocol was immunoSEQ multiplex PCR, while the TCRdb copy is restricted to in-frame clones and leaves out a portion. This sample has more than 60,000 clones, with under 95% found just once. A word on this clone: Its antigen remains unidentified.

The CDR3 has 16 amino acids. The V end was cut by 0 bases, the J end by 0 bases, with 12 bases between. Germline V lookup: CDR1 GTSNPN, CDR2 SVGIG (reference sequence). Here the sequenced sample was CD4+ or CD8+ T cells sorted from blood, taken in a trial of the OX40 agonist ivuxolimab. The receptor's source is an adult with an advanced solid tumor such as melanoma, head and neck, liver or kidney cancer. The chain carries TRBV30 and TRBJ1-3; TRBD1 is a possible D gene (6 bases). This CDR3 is CAWSVWGLSSGNTIYF. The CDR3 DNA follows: TGTGCCTGGAGTGTGTGGGGGCTCAGCTCTGGAAACACCATATATTTT. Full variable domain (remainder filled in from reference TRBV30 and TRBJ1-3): SQTIHQWPATLVQPVGSPLSLECTVEGTSNPNLYWYRQAAGRGLQLLFYSVGIGQISSEVPQNLSASRPQDRQFILSSKKLLLSDSGFYLCAWSVWGLSSGNTIYFGEGSWLTVV.